These 12 T cell receptor beta chains were all obtained from the same sample, sequenced in a study of T cells after yellow fever vaccination. Via MiXCR, TCRdb re-called the 5' RACE reads, giving one row per CDR3 protein. The sample shows around 310,000 distinct CDR3 sequences, around 4.5% of them seen only once. The specimen was PBMCs, collected 15 days after the yellow fever booster vaccination. The origin of the receptors is a man aged 18 to 35 who received the YFV17D yellow fever vaccine.

This clonotype was found a few times. The chain combines TRBV12-5 with TRBJ2-6, with D uncertain. Germline lookup yields CDR1 LGHNT and CDR2 FRNRAP. The CDR3 is 15 amino acids. Trimming stripped 3 bases from V and 2 bases from J, with 8 bases between. The CDR3 DNA follows: TGTGCTAGTGGTTTTGGGATGCCTGGGGCCAACGTCCTGACTTTC. Its translation: CASGFGMPGANVLTF.

The sample holds many counts of this clonotype. The chain combines TRBV7-3 with TRBJ2-5; TRBD2 agrees at 11 bases. The CDR3 length is 15 residues. Trimming took 4 bases from V and 5 from J; bases not matched to a gene: 6. Germline CDR1 and CDR2: SGHTA and FQGTGA. The CDR3 region is CASSSTSGGGETQYF. The CDR3, as DNA: TGTGCCAGCAGCTCCACTAGCGGGGGCGGGGAGACCCAGTACTTC.

This clonotype was detected many times. The V call is TRBV7-9, the J call TRBJ2-6; tentatively, D is TRBD1 or TRBD2 (5 bases each). The CDR3 covers 19 residues. V dropped 1 base and J dropped 2 bases, with 18 bases sitting between them. Germline V lookup: CDR1 SEHNR, CDR2 FQNEAQ (reference sequence). The CDR3 region has the DNA TGTGCCAGCAGCTTAGAACGGATCGGGATGGGGGCTGGGGCCAACGTCCTGACTTTC. It codes for CASSLERIGMGAGANVLTF.

The chain recombines TRBV12-3 or TRBV12-4 with TRBJ2-1; perhaps TRBD1 as D (5 bases). V was cut by 5 bases and J by 2 bases, with 19 bases left in between. The CDR3 is 17 amino acids. For the CDR3, the DNA is TGTGCCAGCAGTCCCAGGGCGTCTAGTCTTACCTACAATGAGCAGTTCTTC. This gives the protein CASSPRASSLTYNEQFF.

This clonotype was found many times. This chain's CDR3 is CASSWAAPRGETQYF. Written as DNA, the CDR3 is TGTGCCAGCAGCTGGGCCGCCCCCAGGGGAGAGACCCAGTACTTC. V gene TRBV5-5 combines with J gene TRBJ2-5, with a possible D match to TRBD1 (6 bases). V lost 3 bases and J lost 4, with 16 bases in between. The germline V gene has CDR1 SGHKS and CDR2 YYEKEE (reference sequence). The length of the CDR3 is 15 residues.

This clonotype was seen ten or more times. This chain connects TRBV12-5 to TRBJ1-5, with a possible D match to TRBD1 (5 bases). The CDR3 runs 13 residues. The V end lost 3 bases, the J end lost 6 bases, and 9 bases lay between the germline ends. Germline values: CDR1 LGHNT, CDR2 FRNRAP. This CDR3 is CASGFGGGQPQHF. Here the CDR3 DNA reads TGTGCTAGTGGTTTCGGCGGGGGTCAGCCCCAGCATTTT.

In this sample, this clonotype turned up many times. The chain links TRBV5-1 to TRBJ1-2; maybe TRBD1 (5 bases). This CDR3 has 12 residues. Deletions cut 4 bases from V and 7 bases from J, with 11 bases between. The germline V gene has CDR1 SGHRS and CDR2 YFSETQ. CDR3 in amino acids: CASSGDAPGYTF. CDR3 in DNA: TGCGCCAGCAGCGGGGACGCCCCTGGCTACACCTTC.

In its sample, this clonotype was seen many times. The chain is built from TRBV29-1 and TRBJ2-7; D unresolved. The CDR3 runs 12 residues. V was trimmed by 3 bases and J by 3 bases, leaving 9 bases between them. Germline V gene data show CDR1 as SQVTM and CDR2 as ANQGSEA. In nucleotides, the CDR3 is TGCAGCGTTGAGGCCCGGAACTACGAGCAGTACTTC. Residues: CSVEARNYEQYF.

In its sample, this clonotype was seen many times. The genes are TRBV5-6 and TRBJ2-5; D tentatively reads TRBD1 or TRBD2 (6 bases each). Per germline, CDR1 SGHDT and CDR2 YYEEEE. CDR3 size: 13 residues. Trimming cost V 7 bases and J 2 bases, with 12 bases left between them. The CDR3 spells CASGGTRQETQYF. DNA of the CDR3: TGTGCCAGCGGCGGGACAAGACAAGAGACCCAGTACTTC.

This clonotype was recorded many times. The chain is built from TRBV20-1 and TRBJ1-5, with D tentatively TRBD1 (5 bases). Germline V lookup: CDR1 DFQATT, CDR2 SNEGSKA (reference sequence). Deletions cut 4 bases from V and 0 bases from J, with 10 bases between. There are 14 residues in the CDR3. The CDR3 protein is CSATTAHSNQPQHF. The CDR3 DNA reads as TGCAGTGCTACGACAGCCCATAGCAATCAGCCCCAGCATTTT.

There are a few counts of this clonotype. V is TRBV20-1 and J is TRBJ1-1; D may be TRBD1 (6 bases). CDR3 length: 11 residues. The germline V gene encodes CDR1 DFQATT and CDR2 SNEGSKA (reference sequence). DNA of the CDR3: TGCAGGGTGACAGGTACCACTGAAGCTTTCTTT. Translating gives CRVTGTTEAFF.

This clonotype has a count of ten or more. The genes are TRBV10-1 and TRBJ2-1, with 7 bases identical to TRBD2. The germline V gene encodes CDR1 WNHNN and CDR2 SYGVQD (reference sequence). V was clipped by 2 bases and J by 6 bases; unmatched bases: 4. The CDR3 is 14 residues long. CDR3 nucleotide sequence: TGCGCCAGCAGTGAGGCCGCGGGGGTCAATGAGCAGTTCTTC. Amino acids: CASSEAAGVNEQFF.